The 23 T cell receptor beta chains below all came from one sample that was sequenced in a study of CD8 T cells in Susac syndrome. Random hexamers were used to reverse transcribe an amount of about 0.5 to 1 ug RNA. In TCRdb, the immunoSEQ multiplex PCR reads were re-called with MiXCR into one record per CDR3 protein. The sample shows 160,000 or so distinct CDR3 sequences, 90% to 95% of them seen only once. The sequenced sample was CD8+ T cells from PBMCs. These receptors all come from a human donor with multiple sclerosis.

The chain is built from TRBV11-2 and TRBJ1-2; 7 positions match TRBD1. The CDR3 extends over 14 amino acids. Germline CDR1 and CDR2: SGHAT and FQNNGV. V lost 5 bases and J lost 3; bases outside the gene matches: 6. CDR3 in amino acids: CASSPQGGDYGYTF. The CDR3 region has the DNA TGTGCCAGCAGCCCCCAGGGGGGTGACTATGGCTACACCTTC.

The chain recombines TRBV7-8 with TRBJ2-5; 7 bases line up with TRBD1. This CDR3 spans 18 amino acids. Germline CDR1 reads SGHVS; CDR2 reads FQNEAQ. The junction had 16 bases not matched to a gene; V was cut back by 1 base and J by 5 bases. For the CDR3, the DNA is TGTGCCAGCAGCTTAGGCCTGCTAGGGACAGTCAAGTTGGAGACCCAGTACTTC. Its translation: CASSLGLLGTVKLETQYF. Full variable domain (rest looked up from reference TRBV7-8 and TRBJ2-5): GAGVSQSPRYKVAKRGQDVALRCDPISGHVSLFWYQQALGQGPEFLTYFQNEAQLDKSGLPSDRFFAERPEGSVSTLKIQRTQQEDSAVYLCASSLGLLGTVKLETQYFGPGTRLLVL.

V usage is TRBV2 and J usage is TRBJ2-4, with D perhaps matching TRBD1 (5 bases). This CDR3 comprises 16 residues. The V end lost 1 base, the J end lost 0 bases, and 10 bases lay between the germline ends. Germline V CDR1 and CDR2: SNHLY, FYNNEI. This CDR3 is CASSEGQGIAKNIQYF. In DNA, the CDR3 is TGTGCCAGCAGTGAAGGGCAGGGAATAGCCAAAAACATTCAGTACTTC.

This sequence joins TRBV7-9 and TRBJ2-1; 7 bases fit TRBD1. The CDR3 is 16 residues long. V shed 5 bases and J 0 bases; nucleotides not matched to a gene: 7. The germline CDR1 and CDR2 sequences are SEHNR and FQNEAQ (reference sequence). CDR3 loop: CASSGPQGVSYNEQFF. The CDR3 DNA reads TGTGCCAGCAGCGGACCCCAGGGGGTCTCCTACAATGAGCAGTTCTTC.

This clonotype came up a few times. The V call is TRBV28, the J call TRBJ1-1; TRBD1 is a possible D gene (5 bases). Per germline, CDR1 MDHEN and CDR2 SYDVKM. This CDR3 contains 13 residues. Trimming stripped 5 bases from V and 5 bases from J, with 12 bases between. The CDR3 DNA reads TGTGCCAGCAGTCCCGGGGGGAGGACTGAAGCTTTCTTT. Protein: CASSPGGRTEAFF.

The rearrangement links TRBV11-2 to TRBJ2-3; tentatively, D is TRBD1 (6 bases). V gave up 1 base and J gave up 5 bases, with 13 bases separating them. The CDR3 is 15 residues long. Germline lookup yields CDR1 SGHAT and CDR2 FQNNGV. The CDR3 sequence: CASSLGLARGDTQYF. The CDR3, as DNA: TGTGCCAGCAGCTTAGGCCTAGCCAGGGGAGATACGCAGTATTTT.

The rearrangement links TRBV11-3 to TRBJ2-1; D remains unclear. Trimming removed 1 base from V and 6 bases from J, with 7 bases in between. This CDR3 spans 13 amino acids. Germline V gene sequence: CDR1 SGHNT, CDR2 YENEEA. The CDR3 reads CASSLGTINEQFF. CDR3 coding DNA: TGTGCCAGCAGCTTAGGAACTATCAATGAGCAGTTCTTC.

V is TRBV2 and J is TRBJ2-7; D is possibly TRBD1 (5 bases). The germline V gene has CDR1 SNHLY and CDR2 FYNNEI. This CDR3 contains 13 residues. The germline V and J ends were trimmed by 7 bases and 3 bases, with 13 bases remaining between them. The CDR3 protein is CASIGRQGYEQYF. CDR3 DNA: TGTGCCAGCATAGGAAGGCAGGGCTACGAGCAGTACTTC. Filled out from reference TRBV2 and TRBJ2-7, the complete variable domain reads EPEVTQTPSHQVTQMGQEVILRCVPISNHLYFYWYRQILGQKVEFLVSFYNNEISEKSEIFDDQFSVERPDGSNFTLKIRSTKLEDSAMYFCASIGRQGYEQYFGPGTRLTVT.

The rearrangement joins TRBV27 to TRBJ2-1, with D possibly matching TRBD1 (6 bases). Germline CDR1 MNHEY, CDR2 SMNVEV (reference sequence). V was shortened by 1 base and J by 2 bases, with 9 bases between the two germline ends. This CDR3 has 15 amino acids. The CDR3 sequence: CASSLLGGTYNEQFF. The CDR3 DNA follows: TGTGCCAGCAGTTTATTAGGGGGAACCTACAATGAGCAGTTCTTC.

This chain connects TRBV7-8 to TRBJ2-2; D uncertain. CDR3 length: 16 residues. V was shortened by 5 bases and J by 7 bases, with 20 bases between the two germline ends. Germline V lookup: CDR1 SGHVS, CDR2 FQNEAQ. The CDR3 region is CASSPPRRSSHGELFF. In DNA, the CDR3 is TGTGCCAGCAGCCCCCCCCGCAGAAGTTCCCACGGGGAGCTGTTTTTT.

The chain recombines TRBV30 with TRBJ1-2; 7 nucleotides line up with TRBD1. The V gene end was trimmed by 5 bases and the J gene end by 3 bases; junction bases not matched to a gene: 21. Germline V lookup: CDR1 GTSNPN, CDR2 SVGIG (reference sequence). This CDR3 has 18 amino acids. CDR3 in DNA: TGTGCCTGGCGCGTCATAGGTGGGACAGCATCTTTGGACTATGGCTACACCTTC. This sequence encodes CAWRVIGGTASLDYGYTF.

The gene calls are TRBV7-9 and TRBJ2-2; the D gene could be TRBD1 or TRBD2 (6 bases each). The germline V gene has CDR1 SEHNR and CDR2 FQNEAQ (reference sequence). The CDR3 totals 14 residues. V dropped 5 bases and J dropped 5 bases, with 12 bases sitting between them. The CDR3 loop reads CASSHQGRTGELFF. CDR3 bases: TGTGCCAGCAGCCATCAGGGGAGGACCGGGGAGCTGTTTTTT.

This rearrangement joins TRBV11-2 to TRBJ2-5; maybe TRBD2 (7 bases). The V and J ends lost 5 bases and 2 bases respectively, with 18 bases between them. CDR1 and CDR2 from the germline V gene are SGHAT and FQNNGV. CDR3 length equals 16 residues. The CDR3, as DNA: TGTGCCAGCAGCCCAAGGGGGGGACTACTTCAAGAGACCCAGTACTTC. It translates to CASSPRGGLLQETQYF. The complete variable domain, with remaining parts taken from reference TRBV11-2 and TRBJ2-5, reads EAGVAQSPRYKIIEKRQSVAFWCNPISGHATLYWYQQILGQGPKLLIQFQNNGVVDDSQLPKDRFSAERLKGVDSTLKIQPAKLEDSAVYLCASSPRGGLLQETQYFGPGTRLLVL.

The CDR3 here is CASSQDLRVYEQYF. The DNA of the CDR3 is TGTGCCAGCAGCCAAGATCTACGGGTTTACGAGCAGTACTTC. This rearrangement joins TRBV3-1 to TRBJ2-7, with D hard to call. The ends were cut back, 0 bases at V and 4 bases at J, with 10 bases in the middle. This CDR3 has 14 residues. CDR1 LGHDT and CDR2 YNNKEL come from the germline V gene (reference sequence).

The chain couples TRBV27 to TRBJ1-2; TRBD1 aligns across 9 bases. The trim removed 6 bases at V and 2 bases at J, leaving 10 bases unmatched. Germline assignment: CDR1 MNHEY and CDR2 SMNVEV (reference sequence). The CDR3 covers 16 residues. The DNA for the CDR3 is TGTGCCAGCAGCGGGACAGGGAGGGCCTTGAACTATGGCTACACCTTC. It translates to CASSGTGRALNYGYTF.

The rearrangement joins TRBV3-1 to TRBJ2-7; no reliable D call. The CDR3 loop spans 13 amino acids. Germline-derived CDR1 and CDR2 are LGHDT and YNNKEL (reference sequence). Deletions cut 0 bases from V and 2 bases from J, with 5 bases between. This CDR3 reads CASSQEITYEQYF. CDR3 bases: TGTGCCAGCAGCCAAGAGATCACCTACGAGCAGTACTTC.

This chain connects TRBV6-5 to TRBJ1-1; maybe TRBD1 (5 bases). Germline CDR1 MNHEY, CDR2 SVGAGI. The V end lost 7 bases, the J end lost 4 bases, and 16 bases lay between the germline ends. This CDR3 is built from 14 residues. This CDR3 is CASIMGEGSTEAFF. DNA for the CDR3: TGTGCCAGCATCATGGGGGAAGGGAGCACTGAAGCTTTCTTT.

V and J are TRBV29-1 and TRBJ2-7; D possibly uses TRBD1 or TRBD2 (7 bases each). CDR3 length equals 14 residues. The V gene's germline CDR1 is SQVTM and CDR2 ANQGSEA. V shed 3 bases and J shed 2 bases, with 14 bases lying between them. The CDR3 sequence is CSVDRGRGPYEQYF. CDR3 DNA: TGCAGCGTTGATCGAGGGAGGGGGCCCTACGAGCAGTACTTC.

This sequence joins TRBV5-4 and TRBJ2-2; TRBD2 agrees at 9 bases. Germline CDR1 is SGHNT and CDR2 is YYREEE (reference sequence). This CDR3 spans 16 amino acids. J lost 0 bases, V lost 0 bases, and 0 bases had no gene match. This CDR3 is CASSLGGRANTGELFF. In nucleotides, the CDR3 is TGTGCCAGCAGCTTGGGCGGGAGGGCGAACACCGGGGAGCTGTTTTTT. Variable domain in full (rest from reference TRBV5-4 and TRBJ2-2): ETGVTQSPTHLIKTRGQQVTLRCSSQSGHNTVSWYQQALGQGPQFIFQYYREEENGRGNFPPRFSGLQFPNYSSELNVNALELDDSALYLCASSLGGRANTGELFFGEGSRLTVL.

The rearrangement links TRBV10-3 to TRBJ1-2, with D tentatively TRBD1 (5 bases). The CDR3 covers 16 residues. Germline CDR1 and CDR2: ENHRY and SYGVKD. Trimming shortened V by 0 bases and J by 1 base, and 12 bases separated the two germline ends. CDR3 in DNA: TGTGCCATCAGTGAGTCGGGAGGGGATGTTAACTATGGCTACACCTTC. Encoded protein: CAISESGGDVNYGYTF.

The rearrangement uses TRBV5-1 and TRBJ1-1, with a possible D match to TRBD1 (5 bases). The CDR3 is 14 residues long. In germline, CDR1 is SGHRS, CDR2 YFSETQ. The V and J ends lost 2 bases and 8 bases respectively, with 16 bases between them. The CDR3 sequence is CASSFTSGGWEAFF. Written as DNA, the CDR3 is TGCGCCAGCAGCTTTACGTCCGGGGGATGGGAAGCTTTCTTT.

This chain links TRBV12-3 or TRBV12-4 with TRBJ1-6; tentatively, D is TRBD1 (6 bases). The length of the CDR3 is 16 residues. Between the trimmed V and J ends, which lost 5 bases and 8 bases, there was a span of 19 bases. The DNA of the CDR3 is TGTGCCAGCAGTGCCTTCCGGGGGCGGCCCGATTCACCCCTCCACTTT. This gives the protein CASSAFRGRPDSPLHF.

This sequence joins TRBV7-8 and TRBJ2-3; 7 bases align to TRBD1. The CDR3 sequence is 16 residues long. CDR1 is SGHVS and CDR2 is FQNEAQ in the germline V gene. Trimming cost V 5 bases and J 5 bases; bases outside gene matches: 13. This CDR3 is CASSRPSGTDQDTQYF. The CDR3 bases are TGTGCCAGCAGCCGCCCCAGTGGGACAGACCAAGATACGCAGTATTTT.